The 17 T cell receptor beta chains below were found in one sample sequenced in a study of regulatory T cells in long-lasting Graves disease. Libraries of TCR beta came from iRepertoire HTBI primers plus Arm-PCR of CDR3 regions. MiXCR, applied by TCRdb to the multiplex PCR reads, yields one record per CDR3 protein. The sample contains about 460,000 distinct CDR3 sequences, 20% to 25% of which appear only once. The time point here: persistent/refractory GD, antithyroid drugs over 5 years with positive TRAb. PBMC-derived RNA was used for the TCR library. This sample comprised peripheral blood mononuclear cells (PBMCs), obtained when the disease was refractory, from a patient treated with antithyroid drugs. These TCRs come from a female donor with Graves disease.

This clonotype was observed many times. CDR3 nucleotide sequence: TGTGCCAGCAACCCAGGCACACCGTATAATGAAAAACTGTTTTTT. Translated: CASNPGTPYNEKLFF. The chain has TRBV7-2 and TRBJ1-4; no firm D call. Germline V gives CDR1 SGHTA, CDR2 FQGNSA. The CDR3 consists of 15 residues. Trimming shortened V by 7 bases and J by 4 bases, and 16 bases separated the two germline ends.

Note on this clonotype: This could be a read error, since a much larger clone is one nucleotide away. The chain joins TRBV6-1 to TRBJ2-5, with D uncertain. The CDR3 runs 13 residues. Germline CDR1 and CDR2: MNHNS and SASEGT. The CDR3 nucleotides read TGTGCCAGCGCCGTGACGAACCAAGAGATCCAGTACTTC. It yields the protein CASAVTNQEIQYF.

This clonotype was seen at least ten times. The chain carries TRBV12-3 or TRBV12-4 and TRBJ2-7, with no clear D. CDR3 length: 14 residues. Trimming took 0 bases from V and 0 from J, leaving 6 bases between them. The CDR3 sequence is CASSLAGPSYEQYF. In nucleotides, the CDR3 is TGTGCCAGCAGTTTAGCTGGACCCTCCTACGAGCAGTACTTC.

In its sample, this clonotype was seen a few times. This chain joins TRBV29-1 and TRBJ2-7; D is unclear. The V gene lost 0 bases and the J gene lost 0 bases, with 3 bases spanning the gap. Germline loops: CDR1 SQVTM, CDR2 ANQGSEA. This CDR3 contains 12 residues. The CDR3 DNA follows: TGCAGCGTTGAAGACGACTCCTACGAGCAGTACTTC. As protein: CSVEDDSYEQYF.

About this clonotype itself: A far more abundant clone sits one base away, making this likely a read error. The rearrangement links TRBV7-2 to TRBJ2-5; 7 bases are a match to TRBD2. From germline, CDR1 is SGHTA and CDR2 FQGNSA. The CDR3 is 12 residues long. CDR3 sequence: CASGGDQETKYF. DNA for the CDR3: TGTGCCAGCGGGGGGGACCAAGAGACCAAGTACTTC.

This clonotype came up a few times. The rearrangement joins TRBV10-3 to TRBJ2-1; perhaps TRBD1 as D (6 bases). Trimming removed 10 bases at V and 7 bases at J, with 20 bases between. The CDR3 is 14 amino acids. Germline V gene lookup returns CDR1 ENHRY and CDR2 SYGVKD. The chain's CDR3 is CATRWDTAGNEQFF. In DNA form, the CDR3 reads TGTGCCACCAGGTGGGACACTGCTGGGAATGAGCAGTTCTTC.

The chain couples TRBV12-3 or TRBV12-4 to TRBJ1-6; 9 bases fit TRBD1. The CDR3 consists of 16 residues. V shed 3 bases, J shed 8 bases, and the junction held 8 bases outside the gene matches. CDR3 DNA sequence: TGTGCCAGCAGTTTGGTTAGGGGACAGGGCGATTCACCCCTCCACTTT. This sequence encodes CASSLVRGQGDSPLHF.

This clonotype was detected only a few times. V and J are TRBV7-2 and TRBJ1-2; D is unclear. There are 13 residues in the CDR3. Germline CDR1 is SGHTA and CDR2 is FQGNSA. The V and J ends lost 3 bases and 3 bases respectively, with 8 bases between them. CDR3 nucleotide sequence: TGTGCCAGCAGCTTTAAATGGGACTATGGCTACACCTTC. Translation: CASSFKWDYGYTF.

This sequence joins TRBV4-3 and TRBJ2-3, with unresolved D. The CDR3 extends over 15 amino acids. Trimming left V 2 bases short and J 6 bases short, with 15 bases between. Germline V gene lookup returns CDR1 LGHNA and CDR2 YSLEER. The CDR3 nucleotides are TGCGCCAGCAGCCAAACCTGGGCGGAGCCTGATACGCAGTATTTT. This sequence encodes CASSQTWAEPDTQYF.

This chain connects TRBV20-1 to TRBJ2-4, with 9 bases fitting TRBD1. The junction had 8 bases not matched to a gene; V was cut back by 6 bases and J by 5 bases. The CDR3 has 14 residues. The germline V gene encodes CDR1 DFQATT and CDR2 SNEGSKA (reference sequence). The CDR3 reads CSAADRGYENIQYF. In nucleotides, the CDR3 is TGCAGTGCAGCAGACAGGGGGTATGAAAACATTCAGTACTTC.

This clonotype has ten or more counts. This chain uses TRBV6-2 or TRBV6-3 with TRBJ1-1; D is unclear. Germline assignment: CDR1 MNHEY and CDR2 SVGEGT. Deletions cut 7 bases from V and 2 bases from J, with 14 bases between. The CDR3 has 14 residues. Here the CDR3 DNA reads TGTGCCAGCACCTTACTTTGGGCAAACACTGAAGCTTTCTTT. Its translation: CASTLLWANTEAFF.

The chain is built from TRBV9 and TRBJ2-5; weak D call: TRBD2 (5 bases). The germline gives CDR1 SGDLS, CDR2 YYNGEE. The CDR3 has 17 amino acids. Trimming took 0 bases from V and 5 from J, leaving 20 bases between them. CDR3 sequence: CASSVDPWESGRETQYF. The CDR3 DNA follows: TGTGCCAGCAGCGTAGACCCTTGGGAGTCTGGTCGGGAGACCCAGTACTTC.

As for this clonotype: A far larger clone is one nucleotide away, so this likely arose from a read error. The rearrangement joins TRBV13 to TRBJ2-7; D unclear. The CDR3 is made up of 13 amino acids. CDR1 and CDR2 from the germline V gene are PRHDT and FYEKMQ (reference sequence). The V end lost 1 base, the J end lost 0 bases, and 4 bases lay between the germline ends. The CDR3 protein is CASSLEFSYEQYF. The CDR3 DNA reads TGTGCCAGCAGCTTAGAGTTCTCCTACGAGCAGTACTTC.

This clonotype was seen a few times. V and J are TRBV7-2 and TRBJ1-5; no reliable D call. The CDR3 runs to 15 residues. Trimming shortened V by 5 bases and J by 7 bases, and 18 bases separated the two germline ends. CDR1 SGHTA and CDR2 FQGNSA come from the germline V gene. CDR3 amino acids: CASSLRVGSEQPQHF. The DNA of the CDR3 is TGTGCCAGCAGCCTACGCGTAGGGTCGGAGCAGCCCCAGCATTTT.

The rearrangement uses TRBV7-3 and TRBJ2-3; no firm D call. V lost 4 bases and J 4 bases, leaving 9 bases between the germline ends. The CDR3 extends over 13 amino acids. Germline V CDR1 and CDR2: SGHTA, FQGTGA. This chain's CDR3 is CASSSISADTQYF. The CDR3 DNA sequence: TGTGCCAGCAGCTCAATATCGGCAGATACGCAGTATTTT. Combining the CDR3 with reference TRBV7-3 and TRBJ2-3 gives the whole variable domain GAGVSQTPSNKVTEKGKYVELRCDPISGHTALYWYRQSLGQGPEFLIYFQGTGAADDSGLPNDRFFAVRPEGSVSTLKIQRTERGDSAVYLCASSSISADTQYFGPGTRLTVL.

A few counts support this clonotype. The chain joins TRBV6-1 to TRBJ2-2, with unresolved D. V dropped 6 bases and J dropped 3 bases, with 14 bases sitting between them. Germline V gene sequence: CDR1 MNHNS, CDR2 SASEGT. The CDR3 spans 15 residues. The CDR3 DNA follows: TGTGCCAGCAGGCAGCTTCCTCCTGACACCGGGGAGCTGTTTTTT. It specifies CASRQLPPDTGELFF.

This chain uses TRBV7-9 with TRBJ1-6, with TRBD1 as a possible D gene (5 bases). Trimming stripped 5 bases from V and 10 bases from J, with 15 bases between. This CDR3 comprises 14 residues. Germline V CDR1 and CDR2: SEHNR, FQNEAQ (reference sequence). The CDR3 region is CASSDGRDGSPLHF. As DNA, the CDR3 is TGTGCCAGCAGCGATGGCAGGGACGGCTCACCCCTCCACTTT.